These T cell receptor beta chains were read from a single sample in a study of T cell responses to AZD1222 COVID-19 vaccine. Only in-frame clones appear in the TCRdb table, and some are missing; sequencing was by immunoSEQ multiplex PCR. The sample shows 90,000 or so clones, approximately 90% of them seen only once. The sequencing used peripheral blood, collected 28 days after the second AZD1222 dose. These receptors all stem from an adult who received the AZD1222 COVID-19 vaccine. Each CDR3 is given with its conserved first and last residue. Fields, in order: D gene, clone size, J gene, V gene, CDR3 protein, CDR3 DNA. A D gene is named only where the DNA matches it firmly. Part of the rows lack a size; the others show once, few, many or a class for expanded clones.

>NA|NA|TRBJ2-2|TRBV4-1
CASSQGVSANTGELFF
TGCGCCAGCAGCCAAGGGGTATCTGCGAACACCGGGGAGCTGTTTTTT
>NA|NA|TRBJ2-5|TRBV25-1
CASSETDKVGTQYF
TGTGCCAGCAGTGAAACGGACAAGGTTGGGACCCAGTACTTC
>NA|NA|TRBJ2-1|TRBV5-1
CASSVVVAASYNEQFF
TGCGCCAGCAGCGTTGTAGTAGCGGCCTCCTACAATGAGCAGTTCTTC
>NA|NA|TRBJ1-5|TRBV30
CAWSVLDSGNQPQHF
TGTGCCTGGAGTGTTTTGGACAGCGGCAATCAGCCCCAGCATTTT
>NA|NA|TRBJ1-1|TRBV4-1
CASSQVFGSFAFF
TGCGCCAGCAGCCAAGTATTCGGGTCGTTCGCTTTCTTT
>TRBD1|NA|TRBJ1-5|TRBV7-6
CASSAGTGVDQPQHF
TGTGCCAGCAGCGCCGGGACAGGGGTGGATCAGCCCCAGCATTTT
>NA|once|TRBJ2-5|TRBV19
CASSKGGQRQETQYF
TGTGCCAGTAGTAAAGGGGGGCAGAGACAAGAGACCCAGTACTTC
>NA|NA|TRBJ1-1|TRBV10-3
CAITITANTEAFF
TGTGCCATCACTATAACAGCGAACACTGAAGCTTTCTTT
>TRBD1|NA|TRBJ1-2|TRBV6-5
CASSYSGQGDGYTF
TGTGCCAGCAGTTACTCGGGACAGGGCGATGGCTACACCTTC
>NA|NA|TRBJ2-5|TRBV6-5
CASSYGGGETQYF
TGTGCCAGCAGTTACGGAGGGGGAGAGACCCAGTACTTC
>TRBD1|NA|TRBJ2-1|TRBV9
CASSVEGAITYNEQFF
TGTGCCAGCAGCGTAGAGGGGGCAATCACCTACAATGAGCAGTTCTTC
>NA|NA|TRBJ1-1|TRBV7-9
CASSLAIRGEAFF
TGTGCCAGCAGCTTAGCCATCAGGGGTGAAGCTTTCTTT
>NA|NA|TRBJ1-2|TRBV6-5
CASSYSPHANYGYTF
TGTGCCAGCAGTTACTCACCTCACGCTAACTATGGCTACACCTTC
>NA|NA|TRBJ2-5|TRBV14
CASSQDRHGTQYF
TGTGCCAGCAGCCAAGACCGCCACGGGACCCAGTACTTC
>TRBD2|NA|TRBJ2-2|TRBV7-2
CASTPRTSVAGELFF
TGTGCCAGCACCCCCCGGACTAGTGTCGCCGGGGAGCTGTTTTTT
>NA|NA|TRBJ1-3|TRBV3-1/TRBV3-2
CASSQDVGRFSGNTIYF
TGTGCCAGCAGCCAAGATGTCGGACGGTTCTCTGGAAACACCATATATTTT
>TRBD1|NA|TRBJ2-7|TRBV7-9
CASSLARGQGSWEQYF
TGTGCCAGCAGCTTAGCGCGGGGACAGGGGTCATGGGAGCAGTACTTC
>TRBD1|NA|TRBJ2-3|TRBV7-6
CASSFYPGQLTDTQYF
TGTGCCAGCAGCTTCTATCCGGGACAGCTCACAGATACGCAGTATTTT
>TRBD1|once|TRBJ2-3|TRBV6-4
CASSLGQGTDTQYF
TGTGCCAGCAGTTTGGGACAGGGAACAGATACGCAGTATTTT
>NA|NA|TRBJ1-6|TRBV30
CAWSSHKGFGPLHF
TGTGCCTGGAGTTCCCATAAGGGTTTCGGACCCCTCCACTTT
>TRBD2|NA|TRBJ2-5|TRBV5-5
CASSLLAGDQETQYF
TGTGCCAGCAGCTTGCTAGCGGGGGACCAAGAGACCCAGTACTTC
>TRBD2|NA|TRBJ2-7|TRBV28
CASSTSGGTYEQYF
TGTGCCAGCAGTACTAGCGGGGGAACCTACGAGCAGTACTTC
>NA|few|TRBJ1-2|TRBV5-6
CASSLAELRFYGYTF
TGTGCCAGCAGCTTGGCGGAATTACGGTTCTATGGCTACACCTTC
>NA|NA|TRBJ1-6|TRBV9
CASSVDPANNSPLHF
TGTGCCAGCAGCGTAGACCCCGCCAATAATTCACCCCTCCACTTT
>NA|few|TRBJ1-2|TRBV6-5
CASHTTAGIKGGYTF
TGTGCCAGCCATACAACGGCAGGGATAAAAGGGGGCTACACCTTC
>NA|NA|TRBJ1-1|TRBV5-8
CASSFRVLSPTEAFF
TGTGCCAGCAGCTTCAGGGTCCTTAGTCCAACTGAAGCTTTCTTT
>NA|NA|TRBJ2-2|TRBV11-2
CASSPKVDMATGELFF
TGTGCCAGCAGCCCCAAGGTGGACATGGCCACCGGGGAGCTGTTTTTT
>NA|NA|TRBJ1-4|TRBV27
CASSYDGGAVLFF
TGTGCCAGCAGTTATGATGGGGGGGCAGTACTGTTTTTT
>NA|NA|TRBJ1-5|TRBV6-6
CASSRNRDRRLYSNQPQHF
TGTGCCAGCAGTCGCAACAGGGACCGCCGGTTGTATAGCAATCAGCCCCAGCATTTT
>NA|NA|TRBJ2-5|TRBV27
CASSLNGGFGWETQYF
TGTGCCAGCAGTTTAAATGGGGGTTTTGGGTGGGAGACCCAGTACTTC
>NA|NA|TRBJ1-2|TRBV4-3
CASSQDRWGSGYTF
TGCGCCAGCAGCCAAGACAGGTGGGGAAGCGGCTACACCTTC
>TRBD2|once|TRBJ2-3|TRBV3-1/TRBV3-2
CASSPPGLAEDTQYF
TGTGCCAGCAGCCCCCCCGGACTAGCCGAGGATACGCAGTATTTT
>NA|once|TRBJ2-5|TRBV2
CASSRLGETQYF
TGTGCCAGCAGCCGACTAGGAGAGACCCAGTACTTC
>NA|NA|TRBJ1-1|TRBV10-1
CASRWGPSTEAFF
TGCGCCAGCCGTTGGGGGCCTAGCACTGAAGCTTTCTTT
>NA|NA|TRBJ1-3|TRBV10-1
CASSEVEQASGNTIYF
TGCGCCAGCAGTGAGGTGGAACAGGCGTCTGGAAACACCATATATTTT
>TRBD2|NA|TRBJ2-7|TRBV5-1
CASSLGTAGIYEQYF
TGCGCCAGCAGCTTAGGCACAGCGGGAATATACGAGCAGTACTTC
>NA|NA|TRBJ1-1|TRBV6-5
CASSYGTSTSEAFF
TGTGCCAGCAGTTACGGGACATCCACGAGCGAGGCTTTCTTT
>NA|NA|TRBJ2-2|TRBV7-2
CASAAGALLDGELFF
TGTGCCAGCGCGGCAGGGGCCCTTTTGGACGGGGAGCTGTTTTTT
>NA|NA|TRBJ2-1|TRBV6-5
CASRAGTHNEQFF
TGTGCCAGCAGAGCCGGGACCCACAATGAGCAGTTCTTC
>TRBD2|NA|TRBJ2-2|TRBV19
CASVIGGANTGELFF
TGTGCCAGTGTGATTGGGGGGGCGAACACCGGGGAGCTGTTTTTT
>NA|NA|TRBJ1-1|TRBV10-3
CAISESMGMNTEAFF
TGTGCCATCAGTGAGTCGATGGGGATGAACACTGAAGCTTTCTTT
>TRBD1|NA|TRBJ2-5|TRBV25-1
CASSAHGQGGGQETQYF
TGTGCCAGCAGTGCCCACGGACAGGGCGGCGGCCAAGAGACCCAGTACTTC
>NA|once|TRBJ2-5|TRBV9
CASSPTTRQETQYF
TGTGCCAGCAGCCCGACGACACGGCAAGAGACCCAGTACTTC